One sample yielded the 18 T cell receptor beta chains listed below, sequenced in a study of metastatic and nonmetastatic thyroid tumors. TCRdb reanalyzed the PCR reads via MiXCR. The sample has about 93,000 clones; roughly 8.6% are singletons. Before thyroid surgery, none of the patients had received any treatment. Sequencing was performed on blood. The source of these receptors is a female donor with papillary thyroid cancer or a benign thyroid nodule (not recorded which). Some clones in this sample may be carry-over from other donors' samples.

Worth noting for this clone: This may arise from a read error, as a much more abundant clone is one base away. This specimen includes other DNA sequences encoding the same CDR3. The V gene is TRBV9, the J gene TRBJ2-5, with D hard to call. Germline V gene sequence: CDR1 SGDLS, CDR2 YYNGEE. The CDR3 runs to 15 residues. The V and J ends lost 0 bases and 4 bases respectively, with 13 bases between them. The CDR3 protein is CASSVEGVLGETQYF. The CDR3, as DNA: TGTGCCAGCAGCGTAGAGGGCGTTCTGGGAGAGACCCAGTACTTC.

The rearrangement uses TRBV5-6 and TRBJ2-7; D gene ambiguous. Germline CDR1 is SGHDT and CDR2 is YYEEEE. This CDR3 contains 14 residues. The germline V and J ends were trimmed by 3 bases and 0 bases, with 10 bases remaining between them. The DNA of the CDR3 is TGTGCCAGCAGCTCTGACATGAGCTCCTACGAGCAGTACTTC. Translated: CASSSDMSSYEQYF.

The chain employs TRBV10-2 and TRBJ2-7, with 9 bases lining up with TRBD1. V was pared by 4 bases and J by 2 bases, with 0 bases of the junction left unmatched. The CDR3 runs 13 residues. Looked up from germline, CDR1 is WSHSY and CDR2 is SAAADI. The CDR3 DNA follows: TGCGCCAGCAGTGGACAGGGGGCCTACGAGCAGTACTTC. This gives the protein CASSGQGAYEQYF.

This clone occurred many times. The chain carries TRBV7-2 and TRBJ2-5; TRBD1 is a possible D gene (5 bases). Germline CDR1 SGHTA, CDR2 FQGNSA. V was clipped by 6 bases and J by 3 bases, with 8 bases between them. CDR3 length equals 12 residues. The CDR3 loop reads CASRGQEETQYF. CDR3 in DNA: TGTGCCAGCAGGGGGCAGGAAGAGACCCAGTACTTC.

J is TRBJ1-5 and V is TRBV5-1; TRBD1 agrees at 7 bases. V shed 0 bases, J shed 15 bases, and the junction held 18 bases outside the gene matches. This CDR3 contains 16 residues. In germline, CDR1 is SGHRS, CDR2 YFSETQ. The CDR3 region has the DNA TGCGCCAGCAGCTTGGAAGGGGGCAATAGCAATCAGCCACGGCATTTT. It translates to CASSLEGGNSNQPRHF. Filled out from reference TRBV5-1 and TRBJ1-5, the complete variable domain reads KAGVTQTPRYLIKTRGQQVTLSCSPISGHRSVSWYQQTPGQGLQFLFEYFSETQRNKGNFPGRFSGRQFSNSRSEMNVSTLELGDSALYLCASSLEGGNSNQPRHFGDGTRLSIL.

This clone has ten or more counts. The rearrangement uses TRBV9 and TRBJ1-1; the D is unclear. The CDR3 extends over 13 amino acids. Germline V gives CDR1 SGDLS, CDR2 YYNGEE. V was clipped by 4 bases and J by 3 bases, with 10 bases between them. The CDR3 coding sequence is TGTGCCAGCAGCCTCTGGGCGGACACTGAAGCTTTCTTT. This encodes CASSLWADTEAFF.

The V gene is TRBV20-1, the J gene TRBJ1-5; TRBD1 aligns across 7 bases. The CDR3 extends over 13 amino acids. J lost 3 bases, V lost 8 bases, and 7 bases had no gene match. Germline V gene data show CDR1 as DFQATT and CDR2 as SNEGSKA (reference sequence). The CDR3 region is CSSRTGYNQPQHF. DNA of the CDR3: TGCAGTTCCCGGACAGGCTACAATCAGCCCCAGCATTTT.

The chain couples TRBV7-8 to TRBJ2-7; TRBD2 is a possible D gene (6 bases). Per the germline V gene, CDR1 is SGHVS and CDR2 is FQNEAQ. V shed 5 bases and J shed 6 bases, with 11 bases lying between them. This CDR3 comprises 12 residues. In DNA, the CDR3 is TGTGCCAGCAGCCCGTGGGACTCCGAGCAGTACTTC. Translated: CASSPWDSEQYF. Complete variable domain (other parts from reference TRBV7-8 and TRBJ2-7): GAGVSQSPRYKVAKRGQDVALRCDPISGHVSLFWYQQALGQGPEFLTYFQNEAQLDKSGLPSDRFFAERPEGSVSTLKIQRTQQEDSAVYLCASSPWDSEQYFGPGTRLTVT.

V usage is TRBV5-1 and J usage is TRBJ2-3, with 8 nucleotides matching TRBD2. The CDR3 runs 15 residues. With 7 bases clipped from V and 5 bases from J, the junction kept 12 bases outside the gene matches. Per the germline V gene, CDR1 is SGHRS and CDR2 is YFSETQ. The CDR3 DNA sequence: TGCGCCAGCTCCCGAGCGGGGGCCCTCCAAGATACGCAGTATTTT. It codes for CASSRAGALQDTQYF.

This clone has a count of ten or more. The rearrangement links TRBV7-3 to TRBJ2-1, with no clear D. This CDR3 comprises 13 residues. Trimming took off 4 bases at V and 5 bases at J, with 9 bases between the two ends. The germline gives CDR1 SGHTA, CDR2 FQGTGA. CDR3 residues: CASSSPPHNEQFF. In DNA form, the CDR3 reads TGTGCCAGCAGCTCACCCCCCCACAATGAGCAGTTCTTC.

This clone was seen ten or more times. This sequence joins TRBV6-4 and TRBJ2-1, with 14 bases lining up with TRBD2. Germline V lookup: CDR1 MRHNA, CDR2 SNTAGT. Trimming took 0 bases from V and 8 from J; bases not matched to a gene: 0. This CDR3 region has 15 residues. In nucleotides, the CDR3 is TGTGCCAGCAGTGACTCGACTAGCGGGGGGGATGAGCAGTTCTTC. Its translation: CASSDSTSGGDEQFF.

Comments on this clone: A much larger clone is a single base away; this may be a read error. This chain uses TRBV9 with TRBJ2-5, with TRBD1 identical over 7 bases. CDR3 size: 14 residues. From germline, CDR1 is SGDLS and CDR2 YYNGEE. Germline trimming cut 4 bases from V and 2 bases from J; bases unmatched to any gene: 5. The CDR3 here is CASSLGTAQETQYF. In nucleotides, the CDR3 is TGTGCCAGCAGCTTAGGGACAGCACAAGAGACCCAGTACTTC.

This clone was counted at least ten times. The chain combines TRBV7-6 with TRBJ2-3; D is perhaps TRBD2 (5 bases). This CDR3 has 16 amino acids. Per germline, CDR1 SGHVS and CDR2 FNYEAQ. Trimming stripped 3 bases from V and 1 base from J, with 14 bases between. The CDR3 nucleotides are TGTGCCAGCAGCTTTTCCATGGCAGCGGGCACAGATACGCAGTATTTT. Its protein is CASSFSMAAGTDTQYF.

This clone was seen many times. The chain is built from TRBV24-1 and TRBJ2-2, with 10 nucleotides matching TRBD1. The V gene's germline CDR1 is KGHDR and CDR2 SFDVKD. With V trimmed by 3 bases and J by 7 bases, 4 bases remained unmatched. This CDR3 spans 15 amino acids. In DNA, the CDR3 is TGTGCCACCAGTGATGACAGGGGGCTGGTCGGGGAGCTGTTTTTT. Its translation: CATSDDRGLVGELFF.

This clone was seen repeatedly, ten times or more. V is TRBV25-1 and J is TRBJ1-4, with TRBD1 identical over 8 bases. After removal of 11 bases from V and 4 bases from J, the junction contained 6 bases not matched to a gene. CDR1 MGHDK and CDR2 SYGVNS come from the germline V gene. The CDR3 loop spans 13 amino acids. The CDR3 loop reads CAARQGINEKLFF. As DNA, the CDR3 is TGTGCCGCTCGACAGGGGATTAATGAAAAACTGTTTTTT.

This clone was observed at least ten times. Written as DNA, the CDR3 is TGCGCCAGCATACCCGGGACAGGGCAAGAGACCCAGTACTTC. This codes for CASIPGTGQETQYF. The chain is built from TRBV5-1 and TRBJ2-5, with 9 positions matching TRBD1. Trimming took 6 bases from V and 2 from J; bases not matched to a gene: 5. The CDR3 extends over 14 amino acids. Germline V gene data show CDR1 as SGHRS and CDR2 as YFSETQ.

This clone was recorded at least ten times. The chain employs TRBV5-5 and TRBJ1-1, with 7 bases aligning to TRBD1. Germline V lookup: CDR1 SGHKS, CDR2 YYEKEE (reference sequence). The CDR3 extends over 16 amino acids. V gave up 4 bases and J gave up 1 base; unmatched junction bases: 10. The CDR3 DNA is TGTGCCAGCAGCCGAACTACCGACAGGGCGAACACTGAAGCTTTCTTT. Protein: CASSRTTDRANTEAFF.

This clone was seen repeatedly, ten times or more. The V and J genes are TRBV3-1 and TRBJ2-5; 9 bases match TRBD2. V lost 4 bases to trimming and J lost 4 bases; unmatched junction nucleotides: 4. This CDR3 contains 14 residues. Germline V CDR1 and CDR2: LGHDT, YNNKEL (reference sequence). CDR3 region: CASSPGLASETQYF. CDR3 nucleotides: TGTGCCAGCAGCCCGGGACTAGCATCAGAGACCCAGTACTTC.